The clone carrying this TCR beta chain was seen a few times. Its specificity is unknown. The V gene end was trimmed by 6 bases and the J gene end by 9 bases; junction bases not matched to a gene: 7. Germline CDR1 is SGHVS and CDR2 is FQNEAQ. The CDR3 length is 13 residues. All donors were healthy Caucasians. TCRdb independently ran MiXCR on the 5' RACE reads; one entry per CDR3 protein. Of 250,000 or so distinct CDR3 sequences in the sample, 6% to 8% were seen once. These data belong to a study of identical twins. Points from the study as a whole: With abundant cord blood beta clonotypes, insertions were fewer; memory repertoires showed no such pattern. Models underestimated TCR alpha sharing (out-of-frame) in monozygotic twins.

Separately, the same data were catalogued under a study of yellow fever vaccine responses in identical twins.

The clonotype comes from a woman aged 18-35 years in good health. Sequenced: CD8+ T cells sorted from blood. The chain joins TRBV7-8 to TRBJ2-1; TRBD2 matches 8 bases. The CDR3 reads CASSLFGGGEQFF. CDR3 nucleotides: TGTGCCAGCAGTTTATTCGGGGGGGGTGAGCAGTTCTTC.